The next 30 T cell receptor beta chains were all read from a single sample in a study of OX40 agonist ivuxolimab in advanced cancers. Libraries were prepared by immunoSEQ multiplex PCR; TCRdb keeps only in-frame clonotypes and omits some of them. Here the sample spans over 30,000 clones, roughly four fifths being singletons. Source: CD4+ or CD8+ T cells sorted from blood, taken in a trial of the OX40 agonist ivuxolimab. Every receptor here comes from an adult with an advanced solid tumor such as melanoma, head and neck, liver or kidney cancer.

This chain connects TRBV10-1 to TRBJ2-1, with TRBD1 matching over 7 bases. Germline-derived CDR1 and CDR2 are WNHNN and SYGVQD (reference sequence). The CDR3 contains 13 residues. Trimming took 5 bases from V and 7 from J; bases not matched to a gene: 5. Here the CDR3 reads CASSSTRGNEQFF. The CDR3, as DNA: TGCGCCAGCAGTTCGACCAGGGGGAATGAGCAGTTCTTC.

This chain uses TRBV5-8 with TRBJ1-2; D is uncertain. The CDR3 has 13 amino acids. V lost 4 bases, J lost 4 bases, and 11 bases lay in between. The germline CDR1 and CDR2 sequences are SGHTS and YDEGEE. The CDR3, as DNA: TGTGCCAGCAGCGGCCGGGCCTCCTATGGCTACACCTTC. Its protein product is CASSGRASYGYTF.

The chain uses TRBV5-8 and TRBJ1-5, with TRBD1 matching 7 bases. This CDR3 is built from 16 residues. The germline gives CDR1 SGHTS, CDR2 YDEGEE. V dropped 4 bases and J dropped 5; count of bases not matched to a gene: 12. CDR3: CASSLQEGGGDQPQHF. CDR3 in DNA: TGTGCCAGCAGCCTACAGGAAGGGGGCGGCGATCAGCCCCAGCATTTT.

The gene calls are TRBV19 and TRBJ2-3; the D gene is possibly TRBD2 (5 bases). The CDR3 runs to 14 residues. CDR1 LNHDA and CDR2 SQIVND come from the germline V gene (reference sequence). V was clipped by 6 bases and J by 1 base, with 11 bases between them. The CDR3 region is CASRRTDRTDTQYF. CDR3 coding DNA: TGTGCCAGTAGGAGGACTGATCGCACAGATACGCAGTATTTT.

This clone was counted a single time. V and J are TRBV4-1 and TRBJ2-2, with unresolved D. Trimming took 0 bases from V and 2 from J, leaving 10 bases between them. Germline CDR1 MGHRA, CDR2 YSYEKL. CDR3 length equals 16 residues. CDR3: CASSQEGRSNTGELFF. The CDR3 region has the DNA TGCGCCAGCAGCCAAGAAGGCCGGTCAAACACCGGGGAGCTGTTTTTT.

V and J are TRBV28 and TRBJ1-1; D might be TRBD1 (5 bases). This CDR3 region has 13 residues. Germline V gene lookup returns CDR1 MDHEN and CDR2 SYDVKM. The V and J ends lost 5 bases and 1 base respectively, with 8 bases between them. The CDR3 nucleotides are TGTGCCAGCAGTCCTCAGGGGAACACTGAAGCTTTCTTT. Residues: CASSPQGNTEAFF.

The V and J genes are TRBV2 and TRBJ1-5, with D possibly being TRBD1 (5 bases). The V gene lost 1 base and the J gene lost 9 bases, with 13 bases spanning the gap. The CDR3 length is 14 residues. Germline CDR1 SNHLY, CDR2 FYNNEI. The CDR3, as DNA: TGTGCCAGCAGTGAAGGGGGGGATATTCGGCCCCAGCATTTT. This encodes CASSEGGDIRPQHF.

The chain joins TRBV5-5 to TRBJ1-1, with D uncertain. Trimming pared 2 bases from V and 6 bases from J, leaving 11 bases between. The CDR3 runs to 13 residues. CDR1 is SGHKS and CDR2 is YYEKEE in the germline V gene (reference sequence). CDR3 sequence reads: CASSFSLWAEAFF. In DNA, the CDR3 is TGTGCCAGCAGCTTCTCACTTTGGGCTGAAGCTTTCTTT.

The J gene is TRBJ2-7, the V gene TRBV9; either TRBD1 or TRBD2 may supply D (5 bases each). Germline CDR1 is SGDLS and CDR2 is YYNGEE. Trimming removed 2 bases from V and 2 bases from J, with 14 bases in between. The CDR3 extends over 15 amino acids. The CDR3 DNA reads as TGTGCCAGCAGCGTCACCTGGGGGTCAACCTACGAGCAGTACTTC. It yields the protein CASSVTWGSTYEQYF.

The gene calls are TRBV9 and TRBJ2-2, with D possibly matching TRBD1 (5 bases). Germline V gives CDR1 SGDLS, CDR2 YYNGEE. The CDR3 length is 15 residues. With 4 bases removed from V and 8 bases from J, the gap between germline ends came to 18 bases. The CDR3 loop reads CASSRYRQSSGELFF. The CDR3 DNA is TGTGCCAGCAGCCGATATCGACAGAGTTCAGGGGAGCTGTTTTTT.

The rearrangement links TRBV7-6 to TRBJ2-7; tentatively, D is TRBD1 (5 bases). The V gene lost 2 bases and the J gene lost 6 bases, with 8 bases spanning the gap. The germline V gene has CDR1 SGHVS and CDR2 FNYEAQ. This CDR3 comprises 12 residues. DNA for the CDR3: TGTGCCAGCAGCTTACAGGGTGGCGAGCAGTACTTC. It encodes CASSLQGGEQYF. The whole variable domain, filled in from reference TRBV7-6 and TRBJ2-7, reads GAGVSQSPRYKVTKRGQDVALRCDPISGHVSLYWYRQALGQGPEFLTYFNYEAQQDKSGLPNDRFSAERPEGSISTLTIQRTEQRDSAMYRCASSLQGGEQYFGPGTRLTVT.

This chain uses TRBV2 with TRBJ1-1; D uncertain. V was pared by 7 bases and J by 0 bases, with 12 bases between. This CDR3 contains 14 residues. Looked up from germline, CDR1 is SNHLY and CDR2 is FYNNEI. The CDR3 DNA sequence: TGTGCCAGCATTTACAGAGATATGAACACTGAAGCTTTCTTT. Translated, it gives CASIYRDMNTEAFF.

V is TRBV6-1 and J is TRBJ2-7; D gene uncertain. The germline CDR1 and CDR2 sequences are MNHNS and SASEGT. The CDR3 runs 10 residues. Trimming took off 5 bases at V and 4 bases at J, with 3 bases between the two ends. This CDR3 reads CASSRYEQYF. The DNA of the CDR3 is TGTGCCAGCAGTAGATACGAGCAGTACTTC.

This clone was counted a few times. V gene TRBV7-2 combines with J gene TRBJ1-6; D may be TRBD1 (6 bases). The V gene's germline CDR1 is SGHTA and CDR2 FQGNSA. V was trimmed by 4 bases and J by 10 bases, leaving 14 bases between them. The CDR3 is 14 amino acids. CDR3 bases: TGTGCCAGCAGCTCACAGGGTGGTCGATCACCCCTCCACTTT. This encodes CASSSQGGRSPLHF. The full variable domain, its missing parts supplied by reference TRBV7-2 and TRBJ1-6, is GAGVSQSPSNKVTEKGKDVELRCDPISGHTALYWYRQSLGQGLEFLIYFQGNSAPDKSGLPSDRFSAERTGGSVSTLTIQRTQQEDSAVYLCASSSQGGRSPLHFGNGTRLTVT.

The chain has TRBV6-5 and TRBJ1-2; 9 nucleotides match TRBD1. The germline V gene encodes CDR1 MNHEY and CDR2 SVGAGI. This CDR3 region has 16 residues. The V gene end was trimmed by 0 bases and the J gene end by 3 bases; junction bases not matched to a gene: 5. The CDR3 nucleotides read TGTGCCAGCAGTTACTCGGGGACAGGGAGCGACTATGGCTACACCTTC. Protein product: CASSYSGTGSDYGYTF.

CDR3 loop: CASNTAGGLGYNEQFF. The CDR3 region has the DNA TGTGCCAGCAACACAGCCGGGGGGCTTGGGTACAATGAGCAGTTCTTC. The chain has TRBV28 and TRBJ2-1; TRBD2 is a possible D gene (7 bases). V dropped 7 bases and J dropped 4 bases, with 20 bases sitting between them. Germline values: CDR1 MDHEN, CDR2 SYDVKM. The CDR3 covers 16 residues.

The V gene is TRBV7-2, the J gene TRBJ1-2, with 8 bases that match TRBD1. V shed 3 bases, J shed 4 bases, and the junction held 4 bases outside the gene matches. Germline V gene sequence: CDR1 SGHTA, CDR2 FQGNSA. This CDR3 is built from 14 residues. In nucleotides, the CDR3 is TGTGCCAGCAGCTTGTTAGGACAGGGCTATGGCTACACCTTC. Translation: CASSLLGQGYGYTF.

The V and J genes are TRBV12-5 and TRBJ2-5; the D gene is possibly TRBD1 (6 bases). V lost 1 base, J lost 5 bases, and 14 bases lay in between. Germline CDR1 is LGHNT and CDR2 is FRNRAP. The CDR3 has 15 amino acids. CDR3 in amino acids: CASGLGLQGLETQYF. In nucleotides, the CDR3 is TGTGCTAGTGGTTTGGGATTACAGGGATTGGAGACCCAGTACTTC.

This sequence joins TRBV23-1 and TRBJ2-2; 7 bases map to TRBD2. TRBV23-1 falls under the ORF class, with uncertain function. The CDR3 contains 19 residues. With V trimmed by 0 bases and J by 4 bases, 14 bases remained unmatched. The CDR3 protein is CASSQSLSGLAEGTGELFF. DNA of the CDR3: TGCGCCAGCAGTCAATCTCTGAGCGGCCTAGCGGAAGGCACCGGGGAGCTGTTTTTT.

The V and J genes are TRBV2 and TRBJ2-1; a weak D match, TRBD2 (5 bases). Trimming shortened V by 1 base and J by 6 bases, and 16 bases separated the two germline ends. CDR1 SNHLY and CDR2 FYNNEI come from the germline V gene. This CDR3 region has 16 residues. This CDR3 is CASSEGAVRVGNEQFF. The CDR3 bases are TGTGCCAGCAGTGAAGGAGCGGTAAGGGTGGGCAATGAGCAGTTCTTC.

The rearrangement uses TRBV19 and TRBJ1-2; no clear D gene. The V end lost 10 bases, the J end lost 4 bases, and 19 bases lay between the germline ends. The CDR3 spans 14 residues. Germline CDR1 and CDR2: LNHDA and SQIVND (reference sequence). CDR3 in amino acids: CATRVTSDGYGYTF. The CDR3, as DNA: TGTGCCACCAGAGTAACCTCGGACGGCTATGGCTACACCTTC.

J is TRBJ1-1 and V is TRBV28, with TRBD1 matching 9 bases. Trimming removed 2 bases from V and 10 bases from J; junction bases left unmatched: 11. The CDR3 totals 15 residues. Germline V lookup: CDR1 MDHEN, CDR2 SYDVKM. CDR3 DNA sequence: TGTGCCAGCAGTTTAATTGGGGGACAGGGATTGGGAGCTTTCTTT. Amino acids: CASSLIGGQGLGAFF. The full variable domain, completed using reference TRBV28 and TRBJ1-1, is DVKVTQSSRYLVKRTGEKVFLECVQDMDHENMFWYRQDPGLGLRLIYFSYDVKMKEKGDIPEGYSVSREKKERFSLILESASTNQTSMYLCASSLIGGQGLGAFFGQGTRLTVV.

The chain recombines TRBV29-1 with TRBJ1-2; a weak D match, TRBD1 (5 bases). The germline gives CDR1 SQVTM, CDR2 ANQGSEA. The V end lost 6 bases, the J end lost 4 bases, and 9 bases lay between the germline ends. The CDR3 is made up of 11 amino acids. The CDR3, as DNA: TGCAGCGTGGGGGAGGTCTATGGCTACACCTTC. Its protein product is CSVGEVYGYTF.

This clone occurred a few times. The chain recombines TRBV7-2 with TRBJ2-5; 11 nucleotides line up with TRBD2. V lost 6 bases and J lost 5; bases outside the gene matches: 14. CDR1 and CDR2 (germline): SGHTA, FQGNSA. This CDR3 region has 17 residues. The CDR3 loop is CASRSRRGSGGAETQYF. The CDR3, as DNA: TGTGCCAGCAGATCACGTAGGGGTAGCGGGGGGGCGGAGACCCAGTACTTC.

This clone was seen a handful of times. J is TRBJ2-2 and V is TRBV11-2, with a possible D match to TRBD1 (5 bases). The ends were cut back, 7 bases at V and 8 bases at J, with 8 bases in the middle. The CDR3 is made up of 11 amino acids. The V gene's germline CDR1 is SGHAT and CDR2 FQNNGV. CDR3 bases: TGTGCCAGCACCAGGGTGGGGGAGCTGTTTTTT. It encodes CASTRVGELFF.

This clone was observed a handful of times. The chain uses TRBV29-1 and TRBJ1-3, with a weak D call TRBD1 (5 bases). V lost 6 bases and J 4 bases, leaving 16 bases between the germline ends. CDR1 and CDR2 from the germline V gene are SQVTM and ANQGSEA. The CDR3 sequence is 14 residues long. CDR3 loop: CSVVDSATGNTIYF. The CDR3 DNA sequence: TGCAGCGTGGTCGACAGCGCGACGGGAAACACCATATATTTT.

The rearrangement joins TRBV27 to TRBJ2-7; a weak D match, TRBD1 (5 bases). Germline CDR1 is MNHEY and CDR2 is SMNVEV (reference sequence). The CDR3 is made up of 14 amino acids. Trimming removed 3 bases at V and 5 bases at J, with 14 bases between. The CDR3 sequence is CASSFGQGFDEQYF. As DNA, the CDR3 is TGTGCCAGCAGTTTCGGACAAGGGTTCGACGAGCAGTACTTC.

This rearrangement joins TRBV29-1 to TRBJ1-5, with 10 bases that match TRBD1. Germline loops: CDR1 SQVTM, CDR2 ANQGSEA. This CDR3 spans 14 amino acids. With V trimmed by 5 bases and J by 6 bases, 7 bases remained unmatched. CDR3 amino acids: CSVSPGTGVQPQHF. For the CDR3, the DNA is TGCAGCGTTTCCCCCGGGACAGGGGTTCAGCCCCAGCATTTT.

The V call is TRBV5-1, the J call TRBJ1-2; maybe TRBD1 (5 bases). V was pared by 4 bases and J by 4 bases, with 11 bases between. Looked up from germline, CDR1 is SGHRS and CDR2 is YFSETQ. The CDR3 length is 13 residues. The CDR3 bases are TGCGCCAGCAGCCTCGGGGCCGTCTATGGCTACACCTTC. This encodes CASSLGAVYGYTF.

This sequence joins TRBV10-1 and TRBJ2-5; D remains unclear. The CDR3 has 13 residues. Germline V lookup: CDR1 WNHNN, CDR2 SYGVQD (reference sequence). Trimming pared 10 bases from V and 1 base from J, leaving 13 bases between. CDR3 in DNA: TGCGCCACCCAACCGACTCTCCAAGAGACCCAGTACTTC. Its protein product is CATQPTLQETQYF.